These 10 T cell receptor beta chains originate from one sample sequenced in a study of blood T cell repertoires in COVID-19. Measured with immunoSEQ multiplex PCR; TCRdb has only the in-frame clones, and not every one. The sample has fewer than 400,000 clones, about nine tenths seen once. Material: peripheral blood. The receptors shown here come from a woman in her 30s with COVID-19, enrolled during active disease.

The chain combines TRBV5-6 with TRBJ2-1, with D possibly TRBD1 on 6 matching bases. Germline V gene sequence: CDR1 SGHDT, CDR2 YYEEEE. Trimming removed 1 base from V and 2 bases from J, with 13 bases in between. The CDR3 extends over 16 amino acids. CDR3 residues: CASSLPGPGAYNEQFF. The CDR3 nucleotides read TGTGCCAGCAGCTTGCCCGGCCCAGGGGCCTACAATGAGCAGTTCTTC.

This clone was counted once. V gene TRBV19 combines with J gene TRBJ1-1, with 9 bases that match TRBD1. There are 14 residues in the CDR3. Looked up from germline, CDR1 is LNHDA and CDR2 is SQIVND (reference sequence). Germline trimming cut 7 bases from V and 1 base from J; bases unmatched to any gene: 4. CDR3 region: CASMGQGGNTEAFF. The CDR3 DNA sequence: TGTGCCAGTATGGGACAGGGAGGGAACACTGAAGCTTTCTTT.

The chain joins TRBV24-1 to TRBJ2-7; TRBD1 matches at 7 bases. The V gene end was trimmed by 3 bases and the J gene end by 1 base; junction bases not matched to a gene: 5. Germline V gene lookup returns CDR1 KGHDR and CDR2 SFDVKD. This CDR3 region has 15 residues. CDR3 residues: CATSDNTGESYEQYF. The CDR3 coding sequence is TGTGCCACCAGTGATAATACAGGGGAGTCCTACGAGCAGTACTTC.

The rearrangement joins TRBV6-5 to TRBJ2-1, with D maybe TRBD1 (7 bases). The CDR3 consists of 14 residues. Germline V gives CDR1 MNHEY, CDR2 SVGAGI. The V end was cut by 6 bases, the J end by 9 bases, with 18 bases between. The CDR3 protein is CASSPSAGGSEQFF. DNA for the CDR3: TGTGCCAGCAGCCCGTCGGCAGGGGGGAGTGAGCAGTTCTTC.

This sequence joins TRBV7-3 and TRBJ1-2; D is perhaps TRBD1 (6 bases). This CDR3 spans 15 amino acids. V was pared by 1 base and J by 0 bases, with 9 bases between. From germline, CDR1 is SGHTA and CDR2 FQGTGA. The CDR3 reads CASSLNGGPNYGYTF. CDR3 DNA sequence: TGTGCCAGCAGCTTAAACGGGGGGCCTAACTATGGCTACACCTTC.

CDR3 coding DNA: TGTGCCAGCTCACCGCTCGGGAGCGGTTACAGAACTAGCACAGATACGCAGTATTTT. It specifies CASSPLGSGYRTSTDTQYF. The V gene is TRBV18, the J gene TRBJ2-3; tentative D call: TRBD2 (6 bases). Trimming shortened V by 3 bases and J by 0 bases, and 22 bases separated the two germline ends. Germline V gives CDR1 KGHSH, CDR2 LQKENI. This CDR3 region has 19 residues. Using reference TRBV18 and TRBJ2-3 for the parts outside the CDR3, the full variable domain is NAGVMQNPRHLVRRRGQEARLRCSPMKGHSHVYWYRQLPEEGLKFMVYLQKENIIDESGMPKERFSAEFPKEGPSILRIQQVVRGDSAAYFCASSPLGSGYRTSTDTQYFGPGTRLTVL.

This CDR3 is CAFDRAESPLHF. CDR3 DNA sequence: TGTGCCTTCGACAGGGCCGAATCACCCCTCCACTTT. The V call is TRBV30, the J call TRBJ1-6; 7 bases fit TRBD1. This CDR3 is 12 amino acids long. Germline V gives CDR1 GTSNPN, CDR2 SVGIG (reference sequence). V gave up 7 bases and J gave up 10 bases; unmatched junction bases: 7.

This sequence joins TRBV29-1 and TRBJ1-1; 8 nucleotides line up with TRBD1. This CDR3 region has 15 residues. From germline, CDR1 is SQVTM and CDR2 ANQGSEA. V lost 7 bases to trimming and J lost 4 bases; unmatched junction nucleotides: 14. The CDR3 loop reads CSADRGTGLGTEAFF. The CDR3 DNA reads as TGCAGCGCTGACAGGGGAACGGGTTTGGGCACTGAAGCTTTCTTT.

In nucleotides, the CDR3 is TGTGCCAGCAGGGTCGGCACCGGGGAGCTGTTTTTT. Its protein is CASRVGTGELFF. The J gene is TRBJ2-2, the V gene TRBV2; D is ambiguous. V was cut by 6 bases and J by 4 bases, with 6 bases left in between. Looked up from germline, CDR1 is SNHLY and CDR2 is FYNNEI. This CDR3 region has 12 residues.

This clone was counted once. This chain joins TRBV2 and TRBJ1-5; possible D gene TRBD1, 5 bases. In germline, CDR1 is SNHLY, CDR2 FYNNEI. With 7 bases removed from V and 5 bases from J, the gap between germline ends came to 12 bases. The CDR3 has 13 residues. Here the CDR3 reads CASTRERDQPQHF. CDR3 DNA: TGTGCCAGCACCAGGGAGCGGGATCAGCCCCAGCATTTT.